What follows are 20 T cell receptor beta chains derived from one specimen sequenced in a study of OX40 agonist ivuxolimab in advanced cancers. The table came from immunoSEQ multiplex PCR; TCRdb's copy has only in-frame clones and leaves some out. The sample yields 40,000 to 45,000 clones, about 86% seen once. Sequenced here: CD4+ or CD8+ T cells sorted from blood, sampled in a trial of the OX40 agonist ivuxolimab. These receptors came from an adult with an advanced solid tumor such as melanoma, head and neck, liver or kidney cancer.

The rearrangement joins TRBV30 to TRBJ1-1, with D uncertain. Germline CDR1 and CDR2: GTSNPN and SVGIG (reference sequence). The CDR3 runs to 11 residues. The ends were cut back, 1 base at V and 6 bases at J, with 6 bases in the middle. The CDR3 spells CAWSDVSEAFF. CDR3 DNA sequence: TGTGCCTGGAGTGACGTATCTGAAGCTTTCTTT.

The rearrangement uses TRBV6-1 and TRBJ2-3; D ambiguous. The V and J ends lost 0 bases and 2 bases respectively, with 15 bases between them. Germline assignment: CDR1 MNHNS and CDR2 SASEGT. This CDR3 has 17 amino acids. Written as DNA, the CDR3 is TGTGCCAGCAGTGAAGCGACGGCGAGCCTCCCCACAGATACGCAGTATTTT. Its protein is CASSEATASLPTDTQYF.

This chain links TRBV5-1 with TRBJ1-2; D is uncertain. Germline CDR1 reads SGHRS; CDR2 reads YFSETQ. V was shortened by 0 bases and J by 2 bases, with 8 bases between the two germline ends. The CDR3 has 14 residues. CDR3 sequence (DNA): TGCGCCAGCAGCTTGGCGGGAGCGAACTATGGCTACACCTTC. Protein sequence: CASSLAGANYGYTF.

The CDR3 DNA follows: TGTGCCAGCAGCTTAGGACTAGCGGGAACCTACAATGAGCAGTTCTTC. It yields the protein CASSLGLAGTYNEQFF. The gene calls are TRBV13 and TRBJ2-1, with TRBD2 matching over 10 bases. Trimming cost V 0 bases and J 2 bases; bases outside gene matches: 1. Germline-derived CDR1 and CDR2 are PRHDT and FYEKMQ (reference sequence). The CDR3 is 16 residues long.

The CDR3 is CASRPGALVAPNEKLFF. The DNA for the CDR3 is TGTGCCAGCAGACCTGGGGCTTTGGTCGCCCCGAATGAAAAACTGTTTTTT. V usage is TRBV7-9 and J usage is TRBJ1-4; TRBD1 might be the D (5 bases). V lost 6 bases and J lost 5, with 22 bases in between. The CDR3 has 17 amino acids. Germline V gene sequence: CDR1 SEHNR, CDR2 FQNEAQ (reference sequence).

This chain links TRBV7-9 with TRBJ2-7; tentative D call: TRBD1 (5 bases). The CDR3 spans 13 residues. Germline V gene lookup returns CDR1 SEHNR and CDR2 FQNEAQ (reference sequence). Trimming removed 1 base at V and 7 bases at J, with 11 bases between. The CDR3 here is CASSLEPRGEQYF. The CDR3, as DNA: TGTGCCAGCAGCTTAGAGCCAAGGGGAGAGCAGTACTTC.

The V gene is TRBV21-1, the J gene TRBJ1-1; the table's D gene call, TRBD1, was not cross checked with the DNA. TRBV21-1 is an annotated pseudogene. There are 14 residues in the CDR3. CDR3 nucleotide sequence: TGTGCCAGCCAGGGACAGGAGTGGAGTACTGAAGCTTTCTTT. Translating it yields CASQGQEWSTEAFF.

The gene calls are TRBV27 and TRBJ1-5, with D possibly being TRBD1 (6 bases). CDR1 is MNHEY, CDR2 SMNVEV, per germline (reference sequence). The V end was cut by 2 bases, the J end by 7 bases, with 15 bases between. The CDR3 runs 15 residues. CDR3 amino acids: CASSLKWGGRQPQHF. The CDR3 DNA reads TGTGCCAGCAGTTTAAAGTGGGGGGGCAGGCAGCCCCAGCATTTT.

The CDR3 nucleotides read TGTGCCAGCAGCGTACAGGGCCTGCAAGATACGCAGTATTTT. Translation: CASSVQGLQDTQYF. The chain combines TRBV9 with TRBJ2-3; possible D gene TRBD1, 5 bases. The CDR3 is 14 amino acids. Trimming cost V 1 base and J 5 bases, with 11 bases left between them. CDR1 is SGDLS, CDR2 YYNGEE, per germline.

The chain's CDR3 is CASTVRGLTDTQYF. In DNA, the CDR3 is TGTGCCAGCACTGTCCGAGGACTAACAGATACGCAGTATTTT. This chain links TRBV5-4 with TRBJ2-3, with TRBD2 as a possible D gene (6 bases). V lost 6 bases to trimming and J lost 3 bases, with 14 bases between them. Per the germline V gene, CDR1 is SGHNT and CDR2 is YYREEE (reference sequence). This CDR3 is 14 amino acids long.

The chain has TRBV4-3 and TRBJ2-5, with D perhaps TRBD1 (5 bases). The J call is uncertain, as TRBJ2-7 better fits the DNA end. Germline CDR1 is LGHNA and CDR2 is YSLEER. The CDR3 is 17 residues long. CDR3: CASSQDRGGISSYEQYF. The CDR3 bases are TGCGCCAGCAGCCAAGATAGGGGCGGAATTAGCTCCTACGAGCAGTACTTC.

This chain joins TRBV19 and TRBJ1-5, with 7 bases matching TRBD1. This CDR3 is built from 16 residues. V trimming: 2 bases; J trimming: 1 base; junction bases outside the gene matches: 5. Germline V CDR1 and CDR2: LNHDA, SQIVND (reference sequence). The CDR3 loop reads CASSIWSGGSNQPQHF. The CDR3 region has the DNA TGTGCCAGTAGTATATGGTCAGGGGGAAGCAATCAGCCCCAGCATTTT.

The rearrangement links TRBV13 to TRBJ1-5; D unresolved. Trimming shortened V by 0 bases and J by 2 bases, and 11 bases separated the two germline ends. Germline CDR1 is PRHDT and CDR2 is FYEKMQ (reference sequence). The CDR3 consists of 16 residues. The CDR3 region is CASSLGRSLRNQPQHF. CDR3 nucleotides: TGTGCCAGCAGCTTAGGCAGGTCCTTACGCAATCAGCCCCAGCATTTT.

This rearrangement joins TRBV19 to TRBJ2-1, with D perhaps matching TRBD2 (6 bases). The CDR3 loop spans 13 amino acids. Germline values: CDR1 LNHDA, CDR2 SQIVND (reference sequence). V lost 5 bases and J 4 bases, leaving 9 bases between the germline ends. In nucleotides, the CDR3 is TGTGCCAGTAGTGCTGGACTATACAATGAGCAGTTCTTC. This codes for CASSAGLYNEQFF.

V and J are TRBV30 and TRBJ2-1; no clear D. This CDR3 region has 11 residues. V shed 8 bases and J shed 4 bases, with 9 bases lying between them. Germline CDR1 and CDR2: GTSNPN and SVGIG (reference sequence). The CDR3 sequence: CAASNYNEQFF. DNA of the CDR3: TGTGCCGCCTCAAATTACAATGAGCAGTTCTTC.

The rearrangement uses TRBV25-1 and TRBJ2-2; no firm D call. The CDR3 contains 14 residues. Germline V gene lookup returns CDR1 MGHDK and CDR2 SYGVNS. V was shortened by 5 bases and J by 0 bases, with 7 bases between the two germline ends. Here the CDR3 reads CASSWNANTGELFF. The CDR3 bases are TGTGCCAGCAGTTGGAACGCGAACACCGGGGAGCTGTTTTTT.

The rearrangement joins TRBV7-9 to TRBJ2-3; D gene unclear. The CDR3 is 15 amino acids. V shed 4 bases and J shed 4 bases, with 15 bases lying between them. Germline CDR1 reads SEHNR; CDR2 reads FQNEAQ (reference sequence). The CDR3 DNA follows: TGTGCCAGCAGCTCGCCTTGGATCATGCCAGATACGCAGTATTTT. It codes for CASSSPWIMPDTQYF.

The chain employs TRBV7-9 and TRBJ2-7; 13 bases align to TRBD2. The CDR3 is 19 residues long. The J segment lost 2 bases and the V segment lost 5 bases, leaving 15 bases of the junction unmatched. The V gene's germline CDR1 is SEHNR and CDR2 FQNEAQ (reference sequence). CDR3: CASSTTNSFGTSGAYEQYF. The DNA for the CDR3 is TGTGCCAGCAGCACCACCAACTCCTTTGGGACTAGCGGGGCCTACGAGCAGTACTTC. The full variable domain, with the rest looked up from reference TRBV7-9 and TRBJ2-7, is DTGVSQNPRHKITKRGQNVTFRCDPISEHNRLYWYRQTLGQGPEFLTYFQNEAQLEKSRLLSDRFSAERPKGSFSTLEIQRTEQGDSAMYLCASSTTNSFGTSGAYEQYFGPGTRLTVT.

Written as DNA, the CDR3 is TGTGCTAGTGGGCCGACAGGGATAAACACTGAAGCTTTCTTT. It is translated as CASGPTGINTEAFF. This chain uses TRBV12-5 with TRBJ1-1; 7 bases match TRBD1. The germline V gene has CDR1 LGHNT and CDR2 FRNRAP. This CDR3 has 14 amino acids. Unmatched junction bases numbered 6, after V lost 6 bases and J lost 2 bases.

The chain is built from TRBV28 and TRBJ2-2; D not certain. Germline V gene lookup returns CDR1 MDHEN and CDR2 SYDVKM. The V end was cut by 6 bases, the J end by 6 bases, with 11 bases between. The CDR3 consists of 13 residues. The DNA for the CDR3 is TGTGCCAGCAGATACCTTAAGGCCGGGGAGCTGTTTTTT. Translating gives CASRYLKAGELFF.